The sequence of this T cell receptor beta chain was determined in a study of blood T cell repertoires in COVID-19. Study-level background: Spain, Italy and the United States supplied samples that represented acute and convalescent COVID-19.

Study processing details: By means of reference gene primer amplification, nucleated cell counts were estimated. Sequenced by immunoSEQ multiplex PCR; TCRdb stores in-frame clones only, minus some. From that table come the V and J calls and clone size; the DNA was used to work out D and trimming. The sample yields 90,000 to 110,000 clones, approximately 72% seen once. V shed 1 base, J shed 3 bases, and the junction held 6 bases outside the gene matches. The germline V gene encodes CDR1 SGHVS and CDR2 FQNEAQ. The CDR3 extends over 16 amino acids. Sample: peripheral blood. The chain joins TRBV7-8 to TRBJ2-7, with TRBD2 identical over 10 bases. This receptor was taken from an older woman with acute or convalescent COVID-19. The DNA for the CDR3 is TGTGCCAGCAGCTTAGTCGTGGCTAGCGGGGGCTACGAGCAGTACTTC. Translation: CASSLVVASGGYEQYF.